This TCR beta chain was sequenced for a study of cytotoxic CD8 clonotypes in ibrutinib-treated CLL. Study overall: Patients attained around 25 partial and 2 complete responses; at median around 67 months, around 15 remained remitted while roughly 12 progressed. Response samples were obtained once patients had received a median around 12 months of treatment, range 6 to 36.

Points on this clone: Its antigen is not identified.

Overall study findings and caveats: Having risen at ibrutinib response, clonality had fallen back toward baseline by progression.

Here immunoSEQ multiplex PCR was the method, and the copy in TCRdb shows in-frame clones only, minus some. Here the sample spans roughly 330,000 clones, 67% being singletons. Trimming removed 10 bases from V and 5 bases from J, with 16 bases in between. This CDR3 has 13 residues. Germline CDR1 WSHSY, CDR2 SAAADI. This sample comprised PBMCs, obtained after 36 months of ibrutinib treatment. This clonotype was sampled from a human donor with chronic lymphocytic leukemia. The chain carries TRBV10-2 and TRBJ2-3; D is perhaps TRBD1 or TRBD2 (5 bases each). CDR3 in DNA: TGCGCCACGGACCGAACTAGGGGAGATACGCAGTATTTT. This translates into CATDRTRGDTQYF.